This TCR beta chain comes out of a study of cytomegalovirus exposure and HLA in healthy donors. Overall study findings and caveats: Cytomegalovirus-associated TCR beta chains were listed, numbering roughly 150.

The PCR used 60 Vbeta and 13 Jbeta primers. Assay used: immunoSEQ multiplex PCR; TCRdb lists only in-frame clones, some missing. The repertoire holds approximately 160,000 clones, with around 72% as singletons. The J segment lost 4 bases and the V segment lost 6 bases, leaving 9 bases of the junction unmatched. The CDR3 consists of 15 residues. Germline-derived CDR1 and CDR2 are LNHDA and SQIVND (reference sequence). With regard to this clone: What it binds is unknown.

The TCR originated in a woman aged 45 to 65 in good health and CMV-seropositive. Sequencing was done on a sample of PBMCs. The chain links TRBV19 to TRBJ2-5, with 9 bases aligning to TRBD2. The CDR3 protein is CASRERGGAGETQYF. CDR3 nucleotide sequence: TGTGCCAGTAGAGAACGCGGGGGGGCGGGAGAGACCCAGTACTTC. Using reference TRBV19 and TRBJ2-5 for the parts outside the CDR3, the full variable domain is DGGITQSPKYLFRKEGQNVTLSCEQNLNHDAMYWYRQDPGQGLRLIYYSQIVNDFQKGDIAEGYSVSREKKESFPLTVTSAQKNPTAFYLCASRERGGAGETQYFGPGTRLLVL.